These 19 T cell receptor beta chains originate from one sample sequenced in a study of T-cell reconstitution after alpha-beta-depleted transplantation in children. A TCRbeta library incorporating unique molecular identifiers was prepared. TCRdb redid the calling of the PCR reads with MiXCR, one entry per CDR3 protein. This sample has 200,000 to 250,000 distinct CDR3 sequences, with approximately 10% found just once. Sequenced material: PBMCs, taken before TCRalphabeta/CD19-depleted stem cell transplant. Source of these receptors: a child under two years old with acute myeloid leukemia, due to receive a stem cell transplant.

The table lists this clonotype with many counts. The rearrangement uses TRBV5-6 and TRBJ1-5, with 9 bases matching TRBD1. CDR1 is SGHDT, CDR2 YYEEEE, per germline. With V trimmed by 4 bases and J by 3 bases, 2 bases remained unmatched. CDR3 length: 14 amino acids. This CDR3 is CASSRTGVNQPQHF. Here the CDR3 DNA reads TGTGCCAGCAGCCGGACAGGGGTCAATCAGCCCCAGCATTTT. Full variable domain (outside the CDR3, taken from reference TRBV5-6 and TRBJ1-5): DAGVTQSPTHLIKTRGQQVTLRCSPKSGHDTVSWYQQALGQGPQFIFQYYEEEERQRGNFPDRFSGHQFPNYSSELNVNALLLGDSALYLCASSRTGVNQPQHFGDGTRLSIL.

In its sample, this clonotype was seen many times. The chain uses TRBV20-1 and TRBJ1-1, with TRBD1 as a possible D gene (6 bases). This CDR3 has 16 amino acids. Germline V gives CDR1 DFQATT, CDR2 SNEGSKA (reference sequence). The ends were cut back, 1 base at V and 1 base at J, with 16 bases in the middle. Written as DNA, the CDR3 is TGCAGTGCTAGAGCTCCAGGACAGTTCTGGAACACTGAAGCTTTCTTT. Translating gives CSARAPGQFWNTEAFF.

This clonotype was observed many times. The chain couples TRBV20-1 to TRBJ2-3; no firm D call. The V gene lost 6 bases and the J gene lost 1 base, with 8 bases spanning the gap. The CDR3 has 12 amino acids. Germline CDR1 and CDR2: DFQATT and SNEGSKA (reference sequence). CDR3 in amino acids: CSAPTRTDTQYF. The CDR3 DNA reads TGCAGTGCCCCGACCCGCACAGATACGCAGTATTTT.

This clonotype was detected many times. The chain combines TRBV5-4 with TRBJ1-4, with 7 bases that match TRBD1. Looked up from germline, CDR1 is SGHNT and CDR2 is YYREEE (reference sequence). The V and J ends lost 6 bases and 1 base, in that order; junction bases with no gene match: 3. The CDR3 consists of 14 residues. In DNA, the CDR3 is TGTGCCAGCACCAACAGGGGAACTAATGAAAAACTGTTTTTT. Residues: CASTNRGTNEKLFF. The full variable domain, its missing parts supplied by reference TRBV5-4 and TRBJ1-4, is ETGVTQSPTHLIKTRGQQVTLRCSSQSGHNTVSWYQQALGQGPQFIFQYYREEENGRGNFPPRFSGLQFPNYSSELNVNALELDDSALYLCASTNRGTNEKLFFGSGTQLSVL.

This rearrangement joins TRBV11-2 to TRBJ2-1; D unresolved. Looked up from germline, CDR1 is SGHAT and CDR2 is FQNNGV. The V end lost 3 bases, the J end lost 0 bases, and 12 bases lay between the germline ends. The CDR3 length is 16 residues. The CDR3 DNA reads as TGTGCCAGCAGCTTCCGGGCGCCGAGCTCCTACAATGAGCAGTTCTTC. Its protein is CASSFRAPSSYNEQFF.

In its sample, this clonotype was seen a few times. This may come from a read error, since a much larger clone is one base off. The chain is built from TRBV12-3 or TRBV12-4 and TRBJ1-2; possibly TRBD1 for D (6 bases). There are 13 residues in the CDR3. The CDR3 DNA sequence: TGTGCCAGCACACCACAGGGCTTCTATGGCGACACCTTC. It is translated as CASTPQGFYGDTF.

This clonotype showed up many times. The rearrangement links TRBV28 to TRBJ2-3, with D uncertain. The CDR3 is made up of 13 amino acids. V was pared by 6 bases and J by 9 bases, with 16 bases between. Germline V gene lookup returns CDR1 MDHEN and CDR2 SYDVKM. CDR3 loop: CASSPYRGYTQYF. The CDR3 DNA sequence: TGTGCCAGCAGCCCATACAGAGGATACACGCAGTATTTT.

This clonotype was recorded at least ten times. The genes are TRBV5-1 and TRBJ2-7, with a tentative D call TRBD2 (5 bases). The germline V gene encodes CDR1 SGHRS and CDR2 YFSETQ. CDR3 length: 14 residues. With 5 bases removed from V and 4 bases from J, the gap between germline ends came to 16 bases. The CDR3 sequence: CASRPDYPSYEQYF. CDR3 sequence (DNA): TGCGCCAGCAGGCCAGACTATCCCTCTTACGAGCAGTACTTC. The full variable domain, completed using reference TRBV5-1 and TRBJ2-7, is KAGVTQTPRYLIKTRGQQVTLSCSPISGHRSVSWYQQTPGQGLQFLFEYFSETQRNKGNFPGRFSGRQFSNSRSEMNVSTLELGDSALYLCASRPDYPSYEQYFGPGTRLTVT.

This clonotype was picked up many times. This rearrangement joins TRBV14 to TRBJ2-1; TRBD2 is a possible D gene (5 bases). CDR1 is SGHDN, CDR2 FVKESK, per germline. Trimming took off 4 bases at V and 6 bases at J, with 16 bases between the two ends. The CDR3 runs to 15 residues. CDR3 in DNA: TGTGCCAGCAGCCGCGGACTTACCTTTTTCAATGAGCAGTTCTTC. Its protein is CASSRGLTFFNEQFF.

This clonotype was recorded many times. V is TRBV7-2 and J is TRBJ2-1; TRBD2 matches at 14 bases. CDR1 SGHTA and CDR2 FQGNSA come from the germline V gene. This CDR3 region has 15 residues. Germline trimming cut 9 bases from V and 4 bases from J; bases unmatched to any gene: 5. The CDR3 spells CARRTSGGTYNEQFF. CDR3 in DNA: TGTGCCAGGAGGACTAGCGGGGGGACTTACAATGAGCAGTTCTTC.

This clonotype was recorded many times. The chain carries TRBV6-1 and TRBJ2-7, with D tentatively TRBD1 (7 bases). CDR3 size: 14 residues. CDR1 is MNHNS, CDR2 SASEGT, per germline. Trimming left V 4 bases short and J 2 bases short, with 12 bases between. The DNA for the CDR3 is TGTGCCAGCAGTGTTCAGGGGGGTACCTACGAGCAGTACTTC. Translated: CASSVQGGTYEQYF.

About this clonotype itself: The germline gene is not matched at one end of the junction; a read error may be the cause. The rearrangement joins TRBV28 to TRBJ2-5; no clear D. This CDR3 is built from 12 residues. CDR1 MDHEN and CDR2 SYDVKM come from the germline V gene. DNA for the CDR3: TGTGCCAGCACCAAACACCAAGGGACCCAGTACTTC. Translation gives CASTKHQGTQYF. Full variable domain (rest looked up from reference TRBV28 and TRBJ2-5): DVKVTQSSRYLVKRTGEKVFLECVQDMDHENMFWYRQDPGLGLRLIYFSYDVKMKEKGDIPEGYSVSREKKERFSLILESASTNQTSMYLCASTKHQGTQYFGPGTRLLVL.

About this clonotype itself: A junction end diverges from the germline sequence, so it may reflect a read error. This chain links TRBV12-3 or TRBV12-4 with TRBJ2-2, with D possibly TRBD2 on 6 matching bases. The CDR3 is made up of 12 amino acids. The CDR3 reads CSSGPNTGELFF. The CDR3, as DNA: TGTTCCAGCGGGCCTAACACCGGGGAGCTGTTTTTT.

This clonotype was picked up one time. The chain couples TRBV20-1 to TRBJ2-1; 11 bases align to TRBD2. CDR1 and CDR2 from the germline V gene are DFQATT and SNEGSKA (reference sequence). CDR3 length: 18 residues. V shed 0 bases, J shed 9 bases, and the junction held 16 bases outside the gene matches. The CDR3 spells CSARDWGMGTSGSGEQFF. DNA for the CDR3: TGCAGTGCTAGAGATTGGGGGATGGGGACTAGCGGCTCCGGTGAGCAGTTCTTC.

A few counts support this clonotype. The rearrangement joins TRBV20-1 to TRBJ2-1, with TRBD2 as a possible D gene (5 bases). Germline-derived CDR1 and CDR2 are DFQATT and SNEGSKA (reference sequence). The CDR3 has 13 residues. Between the trimmed V and J ends, which lost 7 bases and 8 bases, there was a span of 18 bases. The CDR3 coding sequence is TGCAGTGTTTGGACCGGGAAGGGCGATGAGCAGTTCTTC. This sequence encodes CSVWTGKGDEQFF.

This clonotype was seen many times. The CDR3 DNA reads as TGCGCCAGCAGCCATTCGAACCAGGGGAAACACCACTATGGCTACACCTTC. Protein: CASSHSNQGKHHYGYTF. The chain is built from TRBV4-1 and TRBJ1-2; tentatively, D is TRBD1 (6 bases). This CDR3 comprises 17 residues. V gave up 3 bases and J gave up 3 bases, with 20 bases separating them. Germline V CDR1 and CDR2: MGHRA, YSYEKL.

The chain uses TRBV7-9 and TRBJ1-1; TRBD1 aligns across 7 bases. Losses at the gene ends were 5 bases for V and 1 base for J; bases not matched to a gene: 10. The CDR3 runs 16 residues. Germline CDR1 and CDR2: SEHNR and FQNEAQ (reference sequence). The CDR3 protein is CASSLRDRLPNTEAFF. CDR3 coding DNA: TGTGCCAGCAGCCTCCGGGACAGACTTCCGAACACTGAAGCTTTCTTT.

The table lists this clonotype with many counts. V and J are TRBV7-9 and TRBJ1-2; weak D call: TRBD1 (5 bases). Germline V lookup: CDR1 SEHNR, CDR2 FQNEAQ (reference sequence). This CDR3 is built from 14 residues. With 0 bases removed from V and 3 bases from J, the gap between germline ends came to 8 bases. The CDR3 reads CASSLAETDYGYTF. Here the CDR3 DNA reads TGTGCCAGCAGCTTAGCGGAGACAGACTATGGCTACACCTTC.

The sample holds many counts of this clonotype. The CDR3: CASSQERGELFF. The DNA for the CDR3 is TGTGCCAGCAGCCAAGAAAGAGGGGAGCTGTTTTTT. This sequence joins TRBV3-1 and TRBJ2-2; unclear D gene. There are 12 residues in the CDR3. Germline V gives CDR1 LGHDT, CDR2 YNNKEL (reference sequence). V lost 0 bases, J lost 8 bases, and 4 bases lay in between.